Listed below are T cell receptor beta chains from one sample, sequenced in a study of CD8 T cells in Susac syndrome. TCRdb re-derived calls from the immunoSEQ multiplex PCR reads in MiXCR, one entry per CDR3 protein. The table has 150,000 to 250,000 distinct CDR3 sequences, over 90% seen once. The source material was CD4+ T cells from PBMCs. The receptors derive from a human donor with multiple sclerosis. CDR3s include the opening cysteine and the closing phenylalanine or tryptophan. D genes are given only for firm matches. Size tells how often a clone was seen (once, few, many) or the class of an expanded clone, and some rows leave it out.

j_call clone_size v_call d_call cdr3_aa cdr3_nt
TRBJ1-2 . TRBV29-1 . CSVSGDRGLSGYTF TGCAGCGTCTCTGGAGACAGAGGCCTCAGTGGCTACACCTTC
TRBJ1-2 . TRBV11-2 TRBD1 CASSSPTGVGVTLRIYGYTF TGTGCCAGCAGCTCTCCGACAGGGGTTGGTGTCACATTGCGTATTTATGGCTACACCTTC
TRBJ2-2 . TRBV5-4 TRBD1 CASSSGQGLRELFF TGTGCCAGCAGCTCGGGACAGGGCTTGAGGGAGCTGTTTTTT
TRBJ2-3 . TRBV4-1 TRBD2 CASSQRAGGTDTQYF TGCGCCAGCAGCCAGCGAGCGGGAGGGACAGATACGCAGTATTTT
TRBJ1-3 . TRBV30 . CAWNVFRTGNTIYF TGTGCCTGGAATGTCTTTAGAACTGGAAACACCATATATTTT
TRBJ2-6 . TRBV7-9 . CATNRGNHAGANVLTF TGTGCCACGAACCGAGGCAACCACGCTGGGGCCAACGTCCTGACTTTC
TRBJ2-3 . TRBV30 TRBD2 CAWSVSGGTTDTQYF TGTGCCTGGAGTGTAAGCGGGGGCACCACAGATACGCAGTATTTT
TRBJ2-3 . TRBV29-1 TRBD2 CSVSRLAGGDTQYF TGCAGCGTGTCCCGACTAGCGGGGGGTGATACGCAGTATTTT
TRBJ1-2 . TRBV5-4 TRBD1 CASRSGTGDAWGGYTF TGTGCCAGCAGGTCCGGGACAGGCGACGCTTGGGGTGGCTACACCTTC
TRBJ2-3 . TRBV5-1 . CASSLAPQEEADTQYF TGCGCCAGCAGCTTGGCCCCTCAGGAGGAGGCAGATACGCAGTATTTT
TRBJ2-5 . TRBV5-1 . CASSLFNEETQYF TGCGCCAGCAGCCTATTCAATGAAGAGACCCAGTACTTC
TRBJ1-1 once TRBV7-9 . CASSTRTDQVGGDF TGTGCCAGCAGCACCCGGACAGACCAGGTCGGGGGGGACTTT
TRBJ1-5 once TRBV20-1 . CSAREIRGNQPQHF TGCAGTGCTAGAGAGATAAGGGGCAATCAGCCCCAGCATTTT
TRBJ2-5 . TRBV9 . CASSTGGEGTQYF TGTGCCAGCTCCACCGGGGGTGAAGGGACCCAGTACTTC
TRBJ2-7 . TRBV3-1 . CASSQESGTAYEQYF TGTGCCAGCAGCCAAGAATCGGGGACCGCCTACGAGCAGTACTTC
TRBJ2-7 . TRBV18 . CASSPSSEQYF TGTGCCAGCTCCCCATCGAGCGAGCAGTACTTC
TRBJ2-7 . TRBV10-3 . CAISVPGDYEQYF TGTGCCATCAGTGTCCCAGGGGACTACGAGCAGTACTTC
TRBJ2-7 . TRBV13 . CASSVRLVYEQYF TGTGCCAGCAGCGTCCGACTAGTCTACGAGCAGTACTTC
TRBJ2-2 . TRBV20-1 . CSARSYAVAAGELFF TGCAGTGCTAGATCCTACGCAGTGGCAGCCGGGGAGCTGTTTTTT
TRBJ2-7 few TRBV2 TRBD2 CASRRGVGEQYF TGTGCCAGCCGACGGGGGGTCGGCGAGCAGTACTTC
TRBJ1-1 . TRBV30 . CAWNLDQGTEAFF TGTGCCTGGAACCTTGACCAGGGGACTGAAGCTTTCTTT
TRBJ2-3 . TRBV7-9 TRBD2 CAISLAGATDTQYF TGTGCCATTTCACTAGCGGGGGCCACAGATACGCAGTATTTT
TRBJ1-2 . TRBV14 TRBD1 CASSYDRGRGYTF TGTGCCAGCAGCTATGACAGGGGGCGAGGCTACACCTTC
TRBJ1-2 . TRBV25-1 . CASSLDGLYGYTF TGTGCCAGCAGCCTAGATGGGCTCTATGGCTACACCTTC
TRBJ1-1 . TRBV20-1 . CSARVTANTEAFF TGCAGTGCTAGGGTTACAGCGAACACTGAAGCTTTCTTT
TRBJ1-1 . TRBV5-6 . CASSLVYRQNTEAFF TGTGCCAGCAGCTTGGTATATCGTCAGAACACTGAAGCTTTCTTT
TRBJ2-1 . TRBV7-2 TRBD1 CASSLALQGAENEQFF TGTGCCAGCAGCTTAGCCCTTCAGGGGGCAGAGAATGAGCAGTTCTTC
TRBJ1-4 . TRBV7-9 . CASSPRWLTSNEKLFF TGTGCCAGCAGCCCCCGGTGGCTTACGTCTAATGAAAAACTGTTTTTT
TRBJ2-7 . TRBV20-1 TRBD2 CSASVPPLAGPYEQYF TGCAGTGCTAGCGTTCCACCTCTAGCGGGCCCCTACGAGCAGTACTTC
TRBJ1-5 . TRBV2 TRBD1 CASSERQGEQPQHF TGTGCCAGCAGCGAGCGACAGGGTGAGCAGCCCCAGCATTTT
TRBJ1-2 . TRBV12-3/TRBV12-4 . CASRLTLTGGNGYTF TGTGCCAGCAGGCTAACTCTCACGGGCGGCAATGGCTACACCTTC
TRBJ1-5 . TRBV20-1 TRBD1 CSARDSTGRGQPQHF TGCAGTGCTAGAGATTCGACAGGGCGAGGTCAGCCCCAGCATTTT
TRBJ2-1 . TRBV27 . CASHGGSSYNEQFF TGTGCCAGCCACGGTGGGAGCTCCTACAATGAGCAGTTCTTC
TRBJ1-1 . TRBV18 . CASSPVPPRSSGTEAFF TGTGCCAGCTCACCTGTTCCCCCCCGGTCCAGCGGGACTGAAGCTTTCTTT
TRBJ2-1 . TRBV5-1 . CASSFAPGDNNEQFF TGCGCCAGCAGCTTTGCTCCGGGAGATAACAATGAGCAGTTCTTC
TRBJ2-1 . TRBV20-1 . CSARDEVGWSSYNEQFF TGCAGTGCTAGAGATGAGGTGGGGTGGAGCTCCTACAATGAGCAGTTCTTC
TRBJ2-7 . TRBV3-1 . CASSLRSGLSYEQYF TGTGCCAGCAGCCTTCGAAGCGGACTCTCCTACGAGCAGTACTTC
TRBJ2-1 . TRBV2 TRBD2 CASKRESPIEQFF TGTGCCAGCAAGCGGGAGAGTCCAATTGAGCAGTTCTTC
TRBJ1-4 . TRBV30 . CAWSVTRQVNEKLFF TGTGCCTGGAGTGTGACGCGGCAGGTTAATGAAAAACTGTTTTTT
TRBJ2-7 . TRBV29-1 TRBD2 CSVVREYAEQYF TGCAGCGTTGTGCGGGAGTACGCCGAGCAGTACTTC
TRBJ2-1 . TRBV7-9 TRBD2 CASSLGLAGGLSYNEQFF TGTGCCAGCAGCTTAGGACTAGCGGGGGGGCTATCCTACAATGAGCAGTTCTTC
TRBJ2-1 once TRBV9 TRBD2 CASTFSGVPYNEQFF TGTGCCAGCACCTTTAGCGGGGTCCCGTACAATGAGCAGTTCTTC
TRBJ1-6 . TRBV19 . CASSIDSQDWNSPLHF TGTGCCAGTAGTATAGATTCGCAGGATTGGAATTCACCCCTCCACTTT
TRBJ2-7 . TRBV2 . CASIQVWGHEQYF TGTGCCAGCATCCAGGTTTGGGGCCACGAGCAGTACTTC
TRBJ2-2 . TRBV3-1 . CASSQDPLGTGELFF TGTGCCAGCAGCCAAGATCCGCTCGGCACCGGGGAGCTGTTTTTT
TRBJ2-7 . TRBV6-1 . CASSRPYRDFSYEQYF TGTGCCAGCAGTAGGCCTTACAGGGACTTCTCCTACGAGCAGTACTTC
TRBJ2-5 . TRBV7-2 . CASSSVRETQYF TGTGCCAGCAGCTCGGTACGGGAGACCCAGTACTTC
TRBJ2-7 . TRBV20-1 . CSAPNRCQGYEQYF TGCAGTGCCCCAAACCGGTGCCAGGGGTACGAGCAGTACTTC
TRBJ1-5 . TRBV2 . CASSVSQPQHF TGTGCCAGCAGTGTGAGTCAGCCCCAGCATTTT
TRBJ1-2 . TRBV29-1 . CSVGGDLRGYTF TGCAGCGTTGGAGGAGATCTACGTGGCTACACCTTC
TRBJ1-5 . TRBV28 TRBD1 CASSQRTGASNQPQHF TGTGCCAGCAGTCAACGGACAGGAGCTAGCAATCAGCCCCAGCATTTT
TRBJ2-3 . TRBV7-3 . CASSLGNAVDTQYF TGTGCCAGCAGCTTAGGGAATGCGGTGGATACGCAGTATTTT
TRBJ2-5 few TRBV5-1 . CASSIQETQYF TGTGCCAGCTCAATCCAAGAGACCCAGTACTTC
TRBJ2-2 . TRBV4-1 . CASSQALRAAGNTGELFF TGCGCCAGCAGCCAAGCCCTGAGGGCAGCGGGGAACACCGGGGAGCTGTTTTTT